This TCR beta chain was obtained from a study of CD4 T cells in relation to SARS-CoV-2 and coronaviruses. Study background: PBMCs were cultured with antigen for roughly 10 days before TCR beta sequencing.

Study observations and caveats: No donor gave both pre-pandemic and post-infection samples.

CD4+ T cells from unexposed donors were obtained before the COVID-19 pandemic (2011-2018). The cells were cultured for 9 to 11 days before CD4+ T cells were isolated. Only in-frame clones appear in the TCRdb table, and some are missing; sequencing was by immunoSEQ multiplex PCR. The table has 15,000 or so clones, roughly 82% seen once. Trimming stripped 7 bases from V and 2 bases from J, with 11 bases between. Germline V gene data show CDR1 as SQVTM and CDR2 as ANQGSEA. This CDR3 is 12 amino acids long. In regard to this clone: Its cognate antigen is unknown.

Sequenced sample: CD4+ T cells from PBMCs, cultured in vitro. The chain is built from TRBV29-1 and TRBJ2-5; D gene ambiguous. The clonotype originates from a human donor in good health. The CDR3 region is CSAYPGQETQYF. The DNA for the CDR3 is TGCAGCGCCTACCCCGGGCAAGAGACCCAGTACTTC.